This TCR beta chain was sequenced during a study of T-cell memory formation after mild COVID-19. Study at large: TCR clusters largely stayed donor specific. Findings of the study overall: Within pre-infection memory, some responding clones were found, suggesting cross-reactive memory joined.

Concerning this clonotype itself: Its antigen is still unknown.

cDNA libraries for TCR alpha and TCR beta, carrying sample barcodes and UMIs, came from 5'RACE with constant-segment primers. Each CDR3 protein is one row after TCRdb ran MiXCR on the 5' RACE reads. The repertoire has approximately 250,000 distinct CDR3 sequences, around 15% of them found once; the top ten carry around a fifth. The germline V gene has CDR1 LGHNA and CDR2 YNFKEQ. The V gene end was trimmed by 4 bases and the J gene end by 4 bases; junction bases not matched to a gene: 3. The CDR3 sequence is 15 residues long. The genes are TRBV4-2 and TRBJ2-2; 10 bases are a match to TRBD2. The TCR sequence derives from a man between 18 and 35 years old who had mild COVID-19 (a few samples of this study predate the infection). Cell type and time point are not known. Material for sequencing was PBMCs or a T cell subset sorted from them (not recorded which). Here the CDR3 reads CASSRSGGATGELFF. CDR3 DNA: TGTGCCAGCAGCCGGAGCGGGGGGGCCACCGGGGAGCTGTTTTTT.